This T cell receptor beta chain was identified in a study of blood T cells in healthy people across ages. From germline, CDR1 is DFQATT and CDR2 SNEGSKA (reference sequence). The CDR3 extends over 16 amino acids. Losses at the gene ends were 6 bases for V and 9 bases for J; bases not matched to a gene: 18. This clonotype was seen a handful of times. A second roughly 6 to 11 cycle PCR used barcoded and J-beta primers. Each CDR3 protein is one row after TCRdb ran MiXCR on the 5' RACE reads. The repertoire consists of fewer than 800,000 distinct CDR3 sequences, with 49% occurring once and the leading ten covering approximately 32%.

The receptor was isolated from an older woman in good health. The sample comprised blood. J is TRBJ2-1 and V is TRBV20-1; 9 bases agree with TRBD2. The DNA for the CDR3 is TGCAGTGCAGCGGCTAGCGGGAAGCCGCCGATGGGTGAGCAGTTCTTC. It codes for CSAAASGKPPMGEQFF.